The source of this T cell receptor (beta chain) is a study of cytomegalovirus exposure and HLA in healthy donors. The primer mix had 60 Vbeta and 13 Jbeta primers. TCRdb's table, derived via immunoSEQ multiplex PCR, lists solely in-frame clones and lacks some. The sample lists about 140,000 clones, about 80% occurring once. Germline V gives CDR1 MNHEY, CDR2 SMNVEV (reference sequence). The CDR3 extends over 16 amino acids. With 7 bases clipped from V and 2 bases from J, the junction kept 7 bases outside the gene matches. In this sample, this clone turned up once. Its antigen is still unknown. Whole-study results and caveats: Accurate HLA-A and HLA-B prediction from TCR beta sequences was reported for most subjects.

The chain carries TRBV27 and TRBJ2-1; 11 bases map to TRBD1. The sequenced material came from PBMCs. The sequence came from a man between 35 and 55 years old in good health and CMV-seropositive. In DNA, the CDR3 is TGTGCCAGCACCGGACAGGGGGCCCTGACCTACAATGAGCAGTTCTTC. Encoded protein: CASTGQGALTYNEQFF.